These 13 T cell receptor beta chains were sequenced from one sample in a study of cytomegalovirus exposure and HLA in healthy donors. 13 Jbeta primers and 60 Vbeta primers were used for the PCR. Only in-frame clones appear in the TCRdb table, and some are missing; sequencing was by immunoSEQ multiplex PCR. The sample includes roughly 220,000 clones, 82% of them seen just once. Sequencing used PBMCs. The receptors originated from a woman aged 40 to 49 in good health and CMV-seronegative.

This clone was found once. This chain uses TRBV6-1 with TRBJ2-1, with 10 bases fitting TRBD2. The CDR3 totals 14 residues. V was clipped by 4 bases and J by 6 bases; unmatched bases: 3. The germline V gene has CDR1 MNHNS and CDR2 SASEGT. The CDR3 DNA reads TGTGCCAGCAGTGCCCTAGCGGGAGCCAATGAGCAGTTCTTC. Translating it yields CASSALAGANEQFF.

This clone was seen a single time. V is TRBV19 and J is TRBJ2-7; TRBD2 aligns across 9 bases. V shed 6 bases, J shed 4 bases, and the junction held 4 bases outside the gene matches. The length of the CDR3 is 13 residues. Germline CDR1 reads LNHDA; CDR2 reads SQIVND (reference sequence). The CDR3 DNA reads TGTGCCAGTAGGGGGACTAGCACTTACGAGCAGTACTTC. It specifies CASRGTSTYEQYF.

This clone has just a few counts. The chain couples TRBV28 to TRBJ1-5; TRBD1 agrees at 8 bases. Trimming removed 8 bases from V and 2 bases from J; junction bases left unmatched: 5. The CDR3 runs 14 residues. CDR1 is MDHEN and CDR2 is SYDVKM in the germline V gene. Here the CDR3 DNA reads TGTGCCAGCGACAGGGGTTTCGGCAATCAGCCCCAGCATTTT. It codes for CASDRGFGNQPQHF.

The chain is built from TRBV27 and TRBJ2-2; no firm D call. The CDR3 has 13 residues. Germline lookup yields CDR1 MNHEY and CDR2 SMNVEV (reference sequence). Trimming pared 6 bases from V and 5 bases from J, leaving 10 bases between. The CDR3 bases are TGTGCCAGCAGAACAGACGGTACCGGGGAGCTGTTTTTT. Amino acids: CASRTDGTGELFF.

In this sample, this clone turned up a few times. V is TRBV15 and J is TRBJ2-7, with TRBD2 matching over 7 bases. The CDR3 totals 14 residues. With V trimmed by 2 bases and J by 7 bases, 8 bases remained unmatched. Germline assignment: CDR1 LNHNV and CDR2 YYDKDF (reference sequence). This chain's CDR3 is CATSRPSGTTEQYF. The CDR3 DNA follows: TGTGCCACCAGCAGACCCTCGGGGACTACGGAGCAGTACTTC.

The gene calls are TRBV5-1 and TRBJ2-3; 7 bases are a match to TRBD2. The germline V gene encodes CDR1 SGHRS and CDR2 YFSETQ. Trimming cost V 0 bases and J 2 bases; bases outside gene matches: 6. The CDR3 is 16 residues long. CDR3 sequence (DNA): TGCGCCAGCAGCTTGGCTCTAGCGGCATACACAGATACGCAGTATTTT. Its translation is CASSLALAAYTDTQYF.

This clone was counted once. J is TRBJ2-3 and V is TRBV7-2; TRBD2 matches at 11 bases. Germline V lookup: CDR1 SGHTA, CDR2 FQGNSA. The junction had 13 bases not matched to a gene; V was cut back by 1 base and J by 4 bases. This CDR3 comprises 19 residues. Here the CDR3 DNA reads TGTGCCAGCAGCTTAGACTTAACTAGCGGGAGCCCGATCTCAGATACGCAGTATTTT. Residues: CASSLDLTSGSPISDTQYF.

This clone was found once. DNA of the CDR3: TGTGCCAGCAGTCTAGGGTACGGAGGGGATCGCCGGGAGACCCAGTACTTC. It translates to CASSLGYGGDRRETQYF. This rearrangement joins TRBV28 to TRBJ2-5; possibly TRBD2 for D (6 bases). CDR3 length: 17 residues. The germline CDR1 and CDR2 sequences are MDHEN and SYDVKM. V was pared by 5 bases and J by 5 bases, with 24 bases between.

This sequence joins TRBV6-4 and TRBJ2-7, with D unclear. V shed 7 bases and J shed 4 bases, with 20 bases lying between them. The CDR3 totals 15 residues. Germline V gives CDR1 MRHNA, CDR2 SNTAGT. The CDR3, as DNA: TGTGCCAGCACCGACCCCTGTGACACGATTTACGAGCAGTACTTC. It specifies CASTDPCDTIYEQYF.

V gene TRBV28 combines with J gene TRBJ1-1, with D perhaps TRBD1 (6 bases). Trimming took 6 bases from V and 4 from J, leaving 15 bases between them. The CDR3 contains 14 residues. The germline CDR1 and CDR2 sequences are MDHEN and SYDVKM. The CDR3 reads CASRDTGLGTEAFF. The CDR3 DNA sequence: TGTGCCAGCAGGGACACAGGGTTGGGCACTGAAGCTTTCTTT.

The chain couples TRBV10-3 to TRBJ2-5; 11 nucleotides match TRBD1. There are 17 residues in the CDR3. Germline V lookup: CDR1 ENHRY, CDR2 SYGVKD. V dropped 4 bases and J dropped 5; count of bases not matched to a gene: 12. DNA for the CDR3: TGTGCCATCAGTGGCCGGGACAGGGGGAAGGTGCCGGAGACCCAGTACTTC. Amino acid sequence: CAISGRDRGKVPETQYF.

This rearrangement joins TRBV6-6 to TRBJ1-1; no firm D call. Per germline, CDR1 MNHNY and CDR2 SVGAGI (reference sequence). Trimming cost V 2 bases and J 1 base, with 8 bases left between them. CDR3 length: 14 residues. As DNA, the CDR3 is TGTGCCAGCAGTTACAGCGGGGAGAACACTGAAGCTTTCTTT. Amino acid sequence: CASSYSGENTEAFF.

The CDR3 is CASSIWVTTENQPQHF. The CDR3 DNA is TGTGCCAGTAGTATCTGGGTCACCACAGAAAATCAGCCCCAGCATTTT. The V and J genes are TRBV19 and TRBJ1-5; D remains ambiguous. Germline V gives CDR1 LNHDA, CDR2 SQIVND (reference sequence). The CDR3 has 16 residues. Trimming removed 3 bases at V and 4 bases at J, with 16 bases between.